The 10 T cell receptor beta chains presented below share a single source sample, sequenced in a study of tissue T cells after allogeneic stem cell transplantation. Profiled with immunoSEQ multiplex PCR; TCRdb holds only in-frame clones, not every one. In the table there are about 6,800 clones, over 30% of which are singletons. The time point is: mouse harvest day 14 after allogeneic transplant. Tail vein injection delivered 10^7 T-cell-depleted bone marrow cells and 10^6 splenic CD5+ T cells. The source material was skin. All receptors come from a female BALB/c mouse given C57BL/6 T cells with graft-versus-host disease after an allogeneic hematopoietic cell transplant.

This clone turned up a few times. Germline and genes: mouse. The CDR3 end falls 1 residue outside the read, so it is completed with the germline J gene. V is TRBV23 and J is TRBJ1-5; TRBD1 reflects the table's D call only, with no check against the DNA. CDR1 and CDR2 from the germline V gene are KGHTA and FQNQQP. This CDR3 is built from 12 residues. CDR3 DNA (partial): TGCTCCAGCAGTCCCAGGGACCAGGCTCCGCTT. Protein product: CSSSPRDQAPL. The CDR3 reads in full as CSSSPRDQAPLF.

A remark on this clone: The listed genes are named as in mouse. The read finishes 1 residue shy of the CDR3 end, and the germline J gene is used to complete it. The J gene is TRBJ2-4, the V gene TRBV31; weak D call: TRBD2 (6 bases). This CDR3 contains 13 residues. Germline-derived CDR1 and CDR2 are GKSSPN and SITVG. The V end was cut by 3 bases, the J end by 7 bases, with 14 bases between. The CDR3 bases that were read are TGTGCCTGGAGCCTCACTGGGAAGGACACCTTGTAC. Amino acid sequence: CAWSLTGKDTLY. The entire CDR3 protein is CAWSLTGKDTLYF.

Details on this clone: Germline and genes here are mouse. The CDR3 region is CASSAGTNYEQYF. The sequenced part of the CDR3 DNA is TGTGCCAGCAGTGCCGGGACAAATTATGAACAGTAC. The chain couples TRBV13-1 to TRBJ2-7, with a weak D call TRBD1 (6 bases). The read terminates 1 residue ahead of where the CDR3 ends, so the germline J gene completes it. CDR1 is NSHNY, CDR2 SYGAGN, per germline. The germline V and J ends were trimmed by 3 bases and 4 bases, with 11 bases remaining between them. The CDR3 runs to 13 residues.

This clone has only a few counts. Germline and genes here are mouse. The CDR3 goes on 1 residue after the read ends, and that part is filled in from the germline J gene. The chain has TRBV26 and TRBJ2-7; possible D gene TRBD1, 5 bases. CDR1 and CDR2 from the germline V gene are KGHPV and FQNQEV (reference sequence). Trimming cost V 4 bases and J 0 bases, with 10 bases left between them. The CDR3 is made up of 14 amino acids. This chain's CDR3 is CASSPDISSYEQYF. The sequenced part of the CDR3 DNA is TGTGCCAGCAGTCCGGACATAAGCTCCTATGAACAGTAC.

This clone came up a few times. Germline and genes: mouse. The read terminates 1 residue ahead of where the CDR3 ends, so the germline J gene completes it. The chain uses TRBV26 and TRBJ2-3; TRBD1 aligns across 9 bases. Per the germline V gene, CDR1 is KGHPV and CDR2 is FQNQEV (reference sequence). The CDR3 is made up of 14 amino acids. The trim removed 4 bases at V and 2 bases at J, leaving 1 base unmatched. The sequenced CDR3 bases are TGTGCCAGCAGTCGGGACAGGGTTGCAGAAACGCTGTAT. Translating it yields CASSRDRVAETLY. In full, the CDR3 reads CASSRDRVAETLYF.

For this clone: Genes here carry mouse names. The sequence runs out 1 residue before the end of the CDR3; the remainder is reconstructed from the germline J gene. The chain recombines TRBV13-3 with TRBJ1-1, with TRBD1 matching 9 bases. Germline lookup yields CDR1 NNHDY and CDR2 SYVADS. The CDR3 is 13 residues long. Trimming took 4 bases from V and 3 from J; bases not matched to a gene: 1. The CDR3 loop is CASSRDRDTEVFF. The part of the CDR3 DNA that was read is TGTGCCAGCAGTCGGGACAGGGACACAGAAGTCTTC.

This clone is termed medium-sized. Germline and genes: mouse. CDR3 residues: CASSLAIYEQYF. CDR3 bases read: TGTGCCAGCTCTCTCGCCATTTATGAACAGTAC. The chain recombines TRBV12-2 with TRBJ2-7; no definite D call. The CDR3 extends 1 residue past the end of the read, so its final part is completed from the germline J gene. Germline CDR1 and CDR2: SGHLS and HYDKME. Deletions cut 0 bases from V and 4 bases from J, with 6 bases between. CDR3 length equals 12 residues.

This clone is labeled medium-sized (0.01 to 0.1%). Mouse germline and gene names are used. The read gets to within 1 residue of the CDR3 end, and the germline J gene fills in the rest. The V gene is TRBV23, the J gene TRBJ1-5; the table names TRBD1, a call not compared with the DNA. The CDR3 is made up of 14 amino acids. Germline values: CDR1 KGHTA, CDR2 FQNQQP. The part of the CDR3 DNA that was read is TGCTCCAGCAGCGCCGGGACAGGTAACCAGGCTCCGCTT. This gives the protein CSSSAGTGNQAPL. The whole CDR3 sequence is CSSSAGTGNQAPLF.

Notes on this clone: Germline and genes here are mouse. The CDR3: CASSPRQGVYEQYF. The part of the CDR3 DNA that was read is TGTGCCAGCAGCCCACGACAGGGGGTCTATGAACAGTAC. The chain is built from TRBV3 and TRBJ2-7; TRBD1 matches 9 bases. The CDR3 end lies 1 residue beyond the end of the read and is filled in from the germline J gene. The CDR3 runs to 14 residues. After removal of 5 bases from V and 3 bases from J, the junction contained 5 bases not matched to a gene. CDR1 and CDR2 (germline): SNHLY, FYNGKV (reference sequence).

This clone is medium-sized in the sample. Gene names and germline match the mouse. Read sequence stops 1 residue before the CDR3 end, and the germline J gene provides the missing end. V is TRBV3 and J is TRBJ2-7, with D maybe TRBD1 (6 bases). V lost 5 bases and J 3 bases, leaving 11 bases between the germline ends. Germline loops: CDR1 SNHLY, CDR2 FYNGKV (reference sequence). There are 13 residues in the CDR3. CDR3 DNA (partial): TGTGCCAGCAGCCGGGGACAACTCTATGAACAGTAC. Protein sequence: CASSRGQLYEQY. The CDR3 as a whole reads CASSRGQLYEQYF.